This T cell receptor (beta chain) comes out of a study of PD-1 blockade in mismatch repair-deficient tumors. Findings of the study overall: Rapid post-treatment expansion, then contraction, generally preceding radiologic response, marked tumor-resident clones.

With regard to this clone: The antigen is undetermined.

This CDR3 has 14 amino acids. Germline V lookup: CDR1 MNHEY, CDR2 SVGAGI. Deletions cut 6 bases from V and 3 bases from J, with 15 bases between. Clones were read by immunoSEQ multiplex PCR, and TCRdb kept only the in-frame ones, dropping some. This table has some 130,000 clones, around nine tenths appearing once. This sample comprised peripheral blood, obtained roughly 67 weeks after starting pembrolizumab. The origin of this receptor is an adult with mismatch repair-deficient cancer. The V and J genes are TRBV6-5 and TRBJ2-7, with a weak D call TRBD1 (6 bases). In nucleotides, the CDR3 is TGTGCCAGCAGCACCGGGACAATAGACTACGAGCAGTACTTC. Protein: CASSTGTIDYEQYF.